The 12 T cell receptor beta chains below all came from one sample that was sequenced in a study of cytomegalovirus exposure and HLA in healthy donors. Researchers ran the PCR with 60 Vbeta and 13 Jbeta primers. Clones were sequenced by immunoSEQ multiplex PCR, and TCRdb holds only the in-frame ones, with some missing. The table has approximately 160,000 clones, over 80% seen once. The source material was PBMCs. The receptors derive from a man over 45 in good health and CMV-seropositive.

The rearrangement links TRBV2 to TRBJ2-5; 8 bases match TRBD1. This CDR3 comprises 14 residues. Germline-derived CDR1 and CDR2 are SNHLY and FYNNEI. Unmatched junction bases numbered 8, after V lost 6 bases and J lost 5 bases. The chain's CDR3 is CASRTGTGGETQYF. Here the CDR3 DNA reads TGTGCCAGCAGAACCGGGACAGGAGGCGAGACCCAGTACTTC.

The V gene is TRBV28, the J gene TRBJ2-7, with a possible D match to TRBD2 (6 bases). Trimming removed 5 bases at V and 1 base at J, with 15 bases between. Per the germline V gene, CDR1 is MDHEN and CDR2 is SYDVKM. The CDR3 is 15 amino acids. The CDR3 bases are TGTGCCAGCAGTCCCTTCACTGGGGGGTCCTACGAGCAGTACTTC. It translates to CASSPFTGGSYEQYF. Full variable domain (outside the CDR3, taken from reference TRBV28 and TRBJ2-7): DVKVTQSSRYLVKRTGEKVFLECVQDMDHENMFWYRQDPGLGLRLIYFSYDVKMKEKGDIPEGYSVSREKKERFSLILESASTNQTSMYLCASSPFTGGSYEQYFGPGTRLTVT.

The genes are TRBV5-4 and TRBJ2-3; TRBD2 matches at 12 bases. The germline V gene has CDR1 SGHNT and CDR2 YYREEE (reference sequence). CDR3 length: 15 amino acids. J gave up 4 bases and V 2 bases, and 2 bases lay outside the gene matches. The CDR3 loop is CASSLLAGGADTQYF. The CDR3 DNA follows: TGTGCCAGCAGCTTACTAGCGGGGGGTGCAGATACGCAGTATTTT.

The chain joins TRBV5-1 to TRBJ2-3; no reliable D call. Germline CDR1 and CDR2: SGHRS and YFSETQ. The CDR3 spans 15 residues. V lost 0 bases and J 1 base, leaving 9 bases between the germline ends. CDR3 protein: CASSLGALGTDTQYF. Here the CDR3 DNA reads TGCGCCAGCAGCTTGGGAGCGCTGGGCACAGATACGCAGTATTTT.

This clone appeared a single time. The chain links TRBV10-3 to TRBJ2-7; 8 bases fit TRBD1. The length of the CDR3 is 15 residues. Germline loops: CDR1 ENHRY, CDR2 SYGVKD. V lost 3 bases to trimming and J lost 3 bases; unmatched junction nucleotides: 7. The CDR3 is CAISDNPGQGYEQYF. The CDR3 coding sequence is TGTGCCATCAGTGACAACCCCGGACAGGGCTACGAGCAGTACTTC.

This sequence joins TRBV18 and TRBJ2-1; possible D gene TRBD1, 6 bases. Trimming pared 4 bases from V and 9 bases from J, leaving 16 bases between. In germline, CDR1 is KGHSH, CDR2 LQKENI. The CDR3 length is 14 residues. The chain's CDR3 is CASSLGQLAGEQFF. In DNA form, the CDR3 reads TGTGCCAGCTCACTGGGACAATTGGCGGGTGAGCAGTTCTTC.

This clone has only one observation. This chain joins TRBV7-2 and TRBJ2-5; 9 nucleotides align to TRBD2. The CDR3 sequence is 16 residues long. CDR1 and CDR2 (germline): SGHTA, FQGNSA. The V and J ends lost 0 bases and 7 bases, in that order; junction bases with no gene match: 9. CDR3 coding DNA: TGTGCCAGCAGCTTAGCGAGTCTGACTAGCGGAAGGACCCAGTACTTC. Its protein is CASSLASLTSGRTQYF.

The rearrangement links TRBV7-9 to TRBJ1-5; D gene ambiguous. This CDR3 has 13 amino acids. V lost 1 base and J 6 bases, leaving 7 bases between the germline ends. Germline-derived CDR1 and CDR2 are SEHNR and FQNEAQ (reference sequence). CDR3 sequence reads: CASSLDGFQPQHF. Written as DNA, the CDR3 is TGTGCCAGCAGCTTAGACGGGTTTCAGCCCCAGCATTTT.

This chain joins TRBV18 and TRBJ1-4, with a possible D match to TRBD1 (5 bases). Trimming took off 0 bases at V and 7 bases at J, with 6 bases between the two ends. The CDR3 is 13 residues long. CDR1 KGHSH and CDR2 LQKENI come from the germline V gene. CDR3 sequence reads: CASSPPGVEKLFF. The CDR3 DNA reads as TGTGCCAGCTCACCACCAGGGGTTGAAAAACTGTTTTTT.

The chain has TRBV29-1 and TRBJ2-5, with TRBD1 matching 8 bases. The end of the DNA is better explained by TRBJ2-7, so the J call may be wrong. The germline V gene has CDR1 SQVTM and CDR2 ANQGSEA. The CDR3 is made up of 12 amino acids. The CDR3 DNA reads as TGCAGCGTTGAAGGGACAGGGAACGAGCAGTACTTC. Translated: CSVEGTGNEQYF.

The V call is TRBV10-3, the J call TRBJ1-2; possible D gene TRBD1, 5 bases. The CDR3 spans 14 residues. Germline V gives CDR1 ENHRY, CDR2 SYGVKD. V was cut by 0 bases and J by 4 bases, with 9 bases left in between. CDR3 residues: CAISESKGAYGYTF. The CDR3 coding sequence is TGTGCCATCAGTGAGTCTAAAGGGGCCTATGGCTACACCTTC.

The chain has TRBV5-4 and TRBJ1-1; perhaps TRBD1 as D (6 bases). In germline, CDR1 is SGHNT, CDR2 YYREEE (reference sequence). V gave up 4 bases and J gave up 1 base, with 17 bases separating them. The CDR3 runs 16 residues. In DNA form, the CDR3 reads TGTGCCAGCAGCCCGGGACACCGGGACGCGAACACTGAAGCTTTCTTT. Translated, it gives CASSPGHRDANTEAFF. The full variable domain, completed using reference TRBV5-4 and TRBJ1-1, is ETGVTQSPTHLIKTRGQQVTLRCSSQSGHNTVSWYQQALGQGPQFIFQYYREEENGRGNFPPRFSGLQFPNYSSELNVNALELDDSALYLCASSPGHRDANTEAFFGQGTRLTVV.